A single sample gave rise to the 29 T cell receptor beta chains below, sequenced in a study of blood T cell repertoires in COVID-19. Sequenced by immunoSEQ multiplex PCR; TCRdb stores in-frame clones only, minus some. This table holds approximately 150,000 clones, roughly 93% found once. Sequences were obtained from peripheral blood. The origin of the receptors is a man between 18 and 29 years old with COVID-19, enrolled during active disease.

CDR3 sequence reads: CASSLAGAGAPDTQYF. CDR3 bases: TGTGCCAGCAGCTTGGCCGGTGCGGGAGCCCCAGATACGCAGTATTTT. The chain links TRBV5-6 to TRBJ2-3, with 7 positions matching TRBD2. The CDR3 loop spans 16 amino acids. V shed 0 bases and J 4 bases; nucleotides not matched to a gene: 8. Germline assignment: CDR1 SGHDT and CDR2 YYEEEE.

The chain recombines TRBV30 with TRBJ2-1; TRBD1 is a possible D gene (5 bases). The V end lost 1 base, the J end lost 7 bases, and 5 bases lay between the germline ends. Germline loops: CDR1 GTSNPN, CDR2 SVGIG (reference sequence). The CDR3 consists of 11 residues. The CDR3 DNA sequence: TGTGCCTGGAGTGCAGGGAATGAGCAGTTCTTC. Translated: CAWSAGNEQFF. The full variable domain, with the rest looked up from reference TRBV30 and TRBJ2-1, is SQTIHQWPATLVQPVGSPLSLECTVEGTSNPNLYWYRQAAGRGLQLLFYSVGIGQISSEVPQNLSASRPQDRQFILSSKKLLLSDSGFYLCAWSAGNEQFFGPGTRLTVL.

The V call is TRBV6-4, the J call TRBJ2-3; 13 bases fit TRBD2. V lost 3 bases and J lost 4; bases outside the gene matches: 4. Germline values: CDR1 MRHNA, CDR2 SNTAGT. CDR3 length equals 16 residues. As DNA, the CDR3 is TGTGCCAGCAGTGAACTAGCGGGAGGGCCGCCAGATACGCAGTATTTT. Its protein is CASSELAGGPPDTQYF.

The chain uses TRBV24-1 and TRBJ2-1, with TRBD1 matching over 7 bases. V lost 2 bases and J lost 9; bases outside the gene matches: 9. CDR3 length: 15 residues. Germline CDR1 KGHDR, CDR2 SFDVKD. DNA for the CDR3: TGTGCCACCAGTGATTCCGGGACAGTGGAAGGTGAGCAGTTCTTC. Translation gives CATSDSGTVEGEQFF.

The rearrangement links TRBV15 to TRBJ2-1; maybe TRBD1 (5 bases). Trimming removed 0 bases at V and 4 bases at J, with 10 bases between. CDR1 is LNHNV, CDR2 YYDKDF, per germline (reference sequence). The CDR3 is made up of 15 amino acids. The CDR3 DNA follows: TGTGCCACCAGCAGAGAAACAGGACGGTACAATGAGCAGTTCTTC. It specifies CATSRETGRYNEQFF.

A remark on this clone: The junction does not match germline at one end; this may be a read error. V is TRBV27 and J is TRBJ2-7; 9 bases are shared with TRBD2. Per germline, CDR1 MNHEY and CDR2 SMNVEV (reference sequence). The CDR3 is 12 amino acids. CDR3 amino acids: CASSSRGGRAFF. CDR3 nucleotides: TGTGCCAGCAGTTCCCGGGGCGGGAGGGCATTCTTC.

The chain links TRBV5-6 to TRBJ1-1; D is possibly TRBD1 (6 bases). V shed 3 bases and J shed 5 bases, with 17 bases lying between them. The CDR3 has 15 amino acids. From germline, CDR1 is SGHDT and CDR2 YYEEEE. In DNA, the CDR3 is TGTGCCAGCAGCTCCCTGAGCGGGGGGCGAACTGAAGCTTTCTTT. Protein sequence: CASSSLSGGRTEAFF.

V and J are TRBV29-1 and TRBJ1-1, with 8 bases lining up with TRBD1. V lost 6 bases and J lost 9; bases outside the gene matches: 3. CDR1 is SQVTM and CDR2 is ANQGSEA in the germline V gene. CDR3 size: 10 residues. This CDR3 reads CSVQGAKAFF. As DNA, the CDR3 is TGCAGCGTGCAGGGGGCGAAAGCTTTCTTT.

Here the CDR3 DNA reads TGTGCCAGCAGCCCATTAGCGGGAGCCGGGGAGCTGTTTTTT. This codes for CASSPLAGAGELFF. V gene TRBV7-3 combines with J gene TRBJ2-2; 9 nucleotides agree with TRBD2. Germline trimming cut 5 bases from V and 6 bases from J; bases unmatched to any gene: 4. This CDR3 is 14 amino acids long. Per germline, CDR1 SGHTA and CDR2 FQGTGA.

This clone was observed a single time. V gene TRBV5-4 combines with J gene TRBJ2-5; maybe TRBD2 (6 bases). Germline-derived CDR1 and CDR2 are SGHNT and YYREEE (reference sequence). The length of the CDR3 is 14 residues. Trimming took off 0 bases at V and 1 base at J, with 7 bases between the two ends. Written as DNA, the CDR3 is TGTGCCAGCAGCTTGGCCGGGGGCCAAGAGACCCAGTACTTC. Translating it yields CASSLAGGQETQYF.

This rearrangement joins TRBV11-2 to TRBJ2-7; no firm D call. Germline CDR1 reads SGHAT; CDR2 reads FQNNGV. This CDR3 is 11 amino acids long. With 4 bases removed from V and 6 bases from J, the gap between germline ends came to 7 bases. In DNA, the CDR3 is TGTGCCAGCAGCTCCACGGGCGAGCAGTACTTC. This translates into CASSSTGEQYF.

The rearrangement joins TRBV6-6 to TRBJ1-6, with D tentatively TRBD1 (5 bases). The CDR3 has 11 residues. V lost 5 bases to trimming and J lost 11 bases, with 7 bases between them. CDR1 MNHNY and CDR2 SVGAGI come from the germline V gene (reference sequence). The CDR3 coding sequence is TGTGCCAGCAGTGGGGGGGCACCCCTCCACTTT. It encodes CASSGGAPLHF.

The V gene is TRBV24-1, the J gene TRBJ2-3; TRBD2 might be the D (6 bases). Trimming cost V 1 base and J 5 bases, with 24 bases left between them. The CDR3 loop spans 19 amino acids. Germline CDR1 reads KGHDR; CDR2 reads SFDVKD. CDR3 coding DNA: TGTGCCACCAGTGATTTAGCCCAGCGGGCTGTGTGGGGCGGAGATACGCAGTATTTT. Translation: CATSDLAQRAVWGGDTQYF.

The chain couples TRBV7-9 to TRBJ2-7, with D tentatively TRBD1 (6 bases). The CDR3 consists of 14 residues. Germline V CDR1 and CDR2: SEHNR, FQNEAQ (reference sequence). V was cut by 5 bases and J by 2 bases, with 13 bases left in between. This CDR3 reads CASSPTTGAYEQYF. DNA of the CDR3: TGTGCCAGCAGCCCAACGACAGGCGCCTACGAGCAGTACTTC.

V and J are TRBV11-2 and TRBJ1-4, with 7 bases matching TRBD1. Trimming cost V 5 bases and J 0 bases; bases outside gene matches: 12. Germline lookup yields CDR1 SGHAT and CDR2 FQNNGV. The CDR3 has 18 residues. CDR3 DNA sequence: TGTGCCAGCAGCACCCGGGTAGGGGGCCTTGCAACTAATGAAAAACTGTTTTTT. This gives the protein CASSTRVGGLATNEKLFF. The full variable domain, its missing parts supplied by reference TRBV11-2 and TRBJ1-4, is EAGVAQSPRYKIIEKRQSVAFWCNPISGHATLYWYQQILGQGPKLLIQFQNNGVVDDSQLPKDRFSAERLKGVDSTLKIQPAKLEDSAVYLCASSTRVGGLATNEKLFFGSGTQLSVL.

V and J are TRBV24-1 and TRBJ2-5; 7 bases line up with TRBD1. Germline V lookup: CDR1 KGHDR, CDR2 SFDVKD. CDR3 length equals 14 residues. V dropped 5 bases and J dropped 4; count of bases not matched to a gene: 6. The CDR3 protein is CATSVGGYGETQYF. CDR3 sequence (DNA): TGTGCCACCAGTGTAGGGGGCTATGGAGAGACCCAGTACTTC.

This clone appeared a single time. The chain has TRBV7-9 and TRBJ2-7, with D possibly being TRBD1 (5 bases). The germline gives CDR1 SEHNR, CDR2 FQNEAQ (reference sequence). V lost 1 base, J lost 6 bases, and 13 bases lay in between. This CDR3 spans 14 amino acids. The CDR3 loop reads CASSLDRTMGEQYF. Here the CDR3 DNA reads TGTGCCAGCAGCTTAGACAGGACAATGGGCGAGCAGTACTTC.

The V and J genes are TRBV15 and TRBJ1-2, with D perhaps TRBD1 (5 bases). The CDR3 has 15 amino acids. Per the germline V gene, CDR1 is LNHNV and CDR2 is YYDKDF (reference sequence). V lost 1 base to trimming and J lost 5 bases, with 14 bases between them. In nucleotides, the CDR3 is TGTGCCACCAGCAGAGTCGCAGGGTTTCAATATGGCTACACCTTC. Translated, it gives CATSRVAGFQYGYTF. Full variable domain (remainder filled in from reference TRBV15 and TRBJ1-2): DAMVIQNPRYQVTQFGKPVTLSCSQTLNHNVMYWYQQKSSQAPKLLFHYYDKDFNNEADTPDNFQSRRPNTSFCFLDIRSPGLGDTAMYLCATSRVAGFQYGYTFGSGTRLTVV.

The CDR3 sequence is CASTLSTGGIYEQYF. DNA of the CDR3: TGTGCCAGTACCCTATCGACAGGGGGCATCTACGAGCAGTACTTC. The chain has TRBV19 and TRBJ2-7, with 10 bases aligning to TRBD1. The CDR3 spans 15 residues. V dropped 7 bases and J dropped 3; count of bases not matched to a gene: 9. The germline V gene has CDR1 LNHDA and CDR2 SQIVND (reference sequence).

V usage is TRBV19 and J usage is TRBJ1-5; D is unclear. V gave up 3 bases and J gave up 0 bases, with 9 bases separating them. This CDR3 contains 15 residues. The germline gives CDR1 LNHDA, CDR2 SQIVND (reference sequence). CDR3 protein: CASSILENSNQPQHF. The DNA for the CDR3 is TGTGCCAGTAGTATCTTGGAGAATAGCAATCAGCCCCAGCATTTT. The full variable domain, in which reference TRBV19 and TRBJ1-5 provide the parts outside the CDR3, is DGGITQSPKYLFRKEGQNVTLSCEQNLNHDAMYWYRQDPGQGLRLIYYSQIVNDFQKGDIAEGYSVSREKKESFPLTVTSAQKNPTAFYLCASSILENSNQPQHFGDGTRLSIL.

V is TRBV20-1 and J is TRBJ2-1; unclear D gene. Looked up from germline, CDR1 is DFQATT and CDR2 is SNEGSKA (reference sequence). V was pared by 6 bases and J by 9 bases, with 9 bases between. The CDR3 runs to 10 residues. CDR3 DNA sequence: TGCAGTGCCGTACGGGTTGAGCAGTTCTTC. Its protein is CSAVRVEQFF.

The chain has TRBV7-2 and TRBJ2-7; D is uncertain. Germline lookup yields CDR1 SGHTA and CDR2 FQGNSA. V lost 3 bases and J lost 1, with 7 bases in between. The CDR3 runs to 13 residues. The CDR3 coding sequence is TGTGCCAGCAGCTTTGCGCCTTCCTACGAGCAGTACTTC. Translating gives CASSFAPSYEQYF.

The genes are TRBV7-9 and TRBJ2-1; the match to TRBD1 covers 7 bases. In germline, CDR1 is SEHNR, CDR2 FQNEAQ (reference sequence). After removal of 5 bases from V and 6 bases from J, the junction contained 10 bases not matched to a gene. The CDR3 loop spans 15 amino acids. Here the CDR3 DNA reads TGTGCCAGCAGCCCCCGGACTCCAGGGGGCAATGAGCAGTTCTTC. It specifies CASSPRTPGGNEQFF. The variable domain in full, completed from reference TRBV7-9 and TRBJ2-1, reads DTGVSQNPRHKITKRGQNVTFRCDPISEHNRLYWYRQTLGQGPEFLTYFQNEAQLEKSRLLSDRFSAERPKGSFSTLEIQRTEQGDSAMYLCASSPRTPGGNEQFFGPGTRLTVL.

V gene TRBV30 combines with J gene TRBJ2-3; D ambiguous. This CDR3 has 13 amino acids. V gave up 0 bases and J gave up 5 bases, with 9 bases separating them. Germline V gene sequence: CDR1 GTSNPN, CDR2 SVGIG (reference sequence). This chain's CDR3 is CAWSVQTGDTQYF. Written as DNA, the CDR3 is TGTGCCTGGAGTGTCCAGACGGGAGATACGCAGTATTTT.

V is TRBV28 and J is TRBJ1-4, with 8 bases identical to TRBD1. Germline lookup yields CDR1 MDHEN and CDR2 SYDVKM. Losses at the gene ends were 5 bases for V and 7 bases for J; bases not matched to a gene: 6. CDR3 size: 14 residues. In nucleotides, the CDR3 is TGTGCCAGCAGTAGAACAGGGGGGCTTGAAAAACTGTTTTTT. It specifies CASSRTGGLEKLFF.

This chain links TRBV11-2 with TRBJ2-1; D is possibly TRBD2 (6 bases). In germline, CDR1 is SGHAT, CDR2 FQNNGV. The length of the CDR3 is 15 residues. V was pared by 1 base and J by 8 bases, with 15 bases between. The CDR3 sequence: CASSLGVEGFDEQFF. CDR3 sequence (DNA): TGTGCCAGCAGCTTAGGCGTGGAGGGCTTCGATGAGCAGTTCTTC.

The chain combines TRBV6-6 with TRBJ1-2; 9 positions match TRBD1. Trimming removed 5 bases from V and 1 base from J; junction bases left unmatched: 2. The CDR3 spans 14 residues. Looked up from germline, CDR1 is MNHNY and CDR2 is SVGAGI (reference sequence). The CDR3 sequence: CASSRGQGNYGYTF. Here the CDR3 DNA reads TGTGCCAGCAGTAGGGGACAGGGTAACTATGGCTACACCTTC.

This sequence joins TRBV4-1 and TRBJ2-1; 9 bases match TRBD2. Unmatched junction bases numbered 6, after V lost 2 bases and J lost 4 bases. The CDR3 totals 16 residues. CDR1 MGHRA and CDR2 YSYEKL come from the germline V gene. DNA of the CDR3: TGCGCCAGCAGCCAAAGCGGGGGGAAACCATACAATGAGCAGTTCTTC. Translated, it gives CASSQSGGKPYNEQFF.

The gene calls are TRBV12-5 and TRBJ2-7; no definite D call. The V gene lost 2 bases and the J gene lost 5 bases, with 4 bases spanning the gap. The CDR3 consists of 11 residues. Germline V gives CDR1 LGHNT, CDR2 FRNRAP. The CDR3 is CASGLRDEQYF. CDR3 nucleotides: TGTGCTAGTGGTTTGCGCGACGAGCAGTACTTC.